One sample yielded the 12 T cell receptor beta chains listed below, sequenced in a study of T cell responses to AZD1222 COVID-19 vaccine. Only in-frame clones appear in the TCRdb table, and some are missing; sequencing was by immunoSEQ multiplex PCR. Of 190,000 or so clones in the sample, 80% to 95% were seen once. Sequencing was performed on peripheral blood, taken 28 days after the second AZD1222 dose. Every receptor here comes from an adult who received the AZD1222 COVID-19 vaccine.

This chain uses TRBV29-1 with TRBJ2-7; D is undetermined. CDR3 length: 12 amino acids. Germline V lookup: CDR1 SQVTM, CDR2 ANQGSEA. Trimming took 1 base from V and 2 from J, leaving 6 bases between them. Here the CDR3 reads CSVEGQTYEQYF. DNA of the CDR3: TGCAGCGTTGAAGGCCAAACCTACGAGCAGTACTTC.

V usage is TRBV30 and J usage is TRBJ1-5; D uncertain. Trimming removed 5 bases from V and 2 bases from J, with 10 bases in between. From germline, CDR1 is GTSNPN and CDR2 SVGIG (reference sequence). The CDR3 sequence is 13 residues long. CDR3 in DNA: TGTGCCTGGGCGGGAGGCCGCAATCAGCCCCAGCATTTT. Translation: CAWAGGRNQPQHF.

This clone was seen only once. The chain's CDR3 is CASSPGGAYGYTF. DNA for the CDR3: TGTGCCAGCAGCCCGGGGGGGGCCTATGGCTACACCTTC. The V call is TRBV11-1, the J call TRBJ1-2; D is perhaps TRBD1 (6 bases). Germline V gives CDR1 SGHAT, CDR2 FQDESV (reference sequence). The V gene lost 5 bases and the J gene lost 4 bases, with 11 bases spanning the gap. The CDR3 runs to 13 residues.

This clone was recorded once. The genes are TRBV19 and TRBJ1-6; tentatively, D is TRBD1 (6 bases). The V end lost 8 bases, the J end lost 7 bases, and 12 bases lay between the germline ends. Germline V lookup: CDR1 LNHDA, CDR2 SQIVND (reference sequence). The CDR3 runs 13 residues. The CDR3 region has the DNA TGTGCCAGTGGTAGACAGGCAAATTCACCCCTCCACTTT. Its protein product is CASGRQANSPLHF.

This sequence joins TRBV11-1 and TRBJ2-1; D may be TRBD2 (6 bases). Trimming pared 0 bases from V and 4 bases from J, leaving 16 bases between. This CDR3 has 17 residues. Germline-derived CDR1 and CDR2 are SGHAT and FQDESV (reference sequence). The CDR3 here is CASSLAGGSLGYNEQFF. The CDR3 region has the DNA TGTGCCAGCAGCTTAGCGGGAGGAAGCCTGGGGTACAATGAGCAGTTCTTC.

The gene calls are TRBV28 and TRBJ1-3, with D unresolved. The germline CDR1 and CDR2 sequences are MDHEN and SYDVKM. The CDR3 totals 16 residues. Trimming shortened V by 5 bases and J by 5 bases, and 19 bases separated the two germline ends. This CDR3 reads CASSPANGVSRNTIYF. As DNA, the CDR3 is TGTGCCAGCAGTCCCGCCAATGGGGTTTCGAGAAACACCATATATTTT.

V is TRBV19 and J is TRBJ1-2; 9 bases fit TRBD1. The CDR3 is 13 residues long. V gave up 6 bases and J gave up 6 bases; unmatched junction bases: 5. From germline, CDR1 is LNHDA and CDR2 SQIVND (reference sequence). The CDR3 is CASRRQGDDGYTF. CDR3 bases: TGTGCCAGTAGAAGACAGGGGGACGATGGCTACACCTTC. The whole variable domain, filled in from reference TRBV19 and TRBJ1-2, reads DGGITQSPKYLFRKEGQNVTLSCEQNLNHDAMYWYRQDPGQGLRLIYYSQIVNDFQKGDIAEGYSVSREKKESFPLTVTSAQKNPTAFYLCASRRQGDDGYTFGSGTRLTVV.

The chain carries TRBV5-1 and TRBJ1-2; 11 bases fit TRBD1. This CDR3 is built from 14 residues. V shed 0 bases and J 9 bases; nucleotides not matched to a gene: 4. Germline values: CDR1 SGHRS, CDR2 YFSETQ. The CDR3 protein is CASSLARDRGSYTF. Written as DNA, the CDR3 is TGCGCCAGCAGCTTGGCCCGGGACAGGGGGAGCTACACCTTC.

This clone has a single count. This chain links TRBV2 with TRBJ1-1; TRBD1 matches 8 bases. The CDR3 contains 16 residues. V shed 7 bases and J 1 base; nucleotides not matched to a gene: 11. In germline, CDR1 is SNHLY, CDR2 FYNNEI. CDR3 DNA: TGTGCCAGCAAGGCTCCTTCAGGACAGGGGAACACTGAAGCTTTCTTT. This sequence encodes CASKAPSGQGNTEAFF.

V is TRBV15 and J is TRBJ2-7; possible D gene TRBD1, 6 bases. Deletions cut 2 bases from V and 1 base from J, with 9 bases between. The CDR3 is 14 amino acids. CDR1 is LNHNV and CDR2 is YYDKDF in the germline V gene (reference sequence). The CDR3 DNA reads TGTGCCACCAGCAGAAGACAGGCTTCCTACGAGCAGTACTTC. It yields the protein CATSRRQASYEQYF.

The J gene is TRBJ1-1, the V gene TRBV12-3 or TRBV12-4; D is uncertain. This CDR3 has 13 amino acids. Trimming stripped 2 bases from V and 4 bases from J, with 8 bases between. The CDR3 here is CASSLSTGTEAFF. Written as DNA, the CDR3 is TGTGCCAGCAGTTTATCGACGGGCACTGAAGCTTTCTTT.

The rearrangement links TRBV6-6 to TRBJ1-2, with 7 nucleotides matching TRBD1. Per the germline V gene, CDR1 is MNHNY and CDR2 is SVGAGI (reference sequence). The CDR3 totals 14 residues. Losses at the gene ends were 6 bases for V and 6 bases for J; bases not matched to a gene: 10. The CDR3 nucleotides read TGTGCCAGCAGCCAGAGACAGGGACAAAATGGCTACACCTTC. Translated, it gives CASSQRQGQNGYTF.